This T cell receptor (beta chain) comes out of a study of shared clonotypes between healthy human individuals. Study results and caveats: Relative to memory subsets, naive subsets generally showed larger estimated richness.

As regards this clone: Antigen unknown.

Every subset's genomic DNA went evenly onto several immunoSEQ plates. The table came from immunoSEQ multiplex PCR; TCRdb's copy has only in-frame clones and leaves some out. The sample lists about 580,000 clones, roughly 98% occurring once. V was clipped by 2 bases and J by 3 bases, with 8 bases between them. The CDR3 covers 13 residues. The germline V gene has CDR1 MNHEY and CDR2 SMNVEV (reference sequence). Naive CD8 cells, CD45RO-negative and positively selected for CCR7, excluded terminally differentiated effector memory CD45RA+ cells. The rearrangement uses TRBV27 and TRBJ2-7; D remains ambiguous. The sequence derives from a man aged 25-45 years in good health. Sequencing input: naive CD8+ T cells sorted from blood. The CDR3 sequence: CASSLKLDYEQYF. The CDR3 DNA sequence: TGTGCCAGCAGTTTAAAACTGGACTACGAGCAGTACTTC.